Listed below are T cell receptor beta chains from one sample, sequenced in a study of PD-L1 blockade in urothelial cancer. Method: immunoSEQ multiplex PCR; TCRdb's copy keeps in-frame clones and lacks some. In the table there are some 110,000 clones, roughly 90% of which are singletons. The input for sequencing was PBMCs, taken around atezolizumab (anti-PD-L1) treatment. These receptors all come from a man in his sixties with urothelial cancer. Both conserved end residues are part of each CDR3. The order of the fields is J gene, V gene, CDR3 protein.

TRBJ1-3,TRBV18,CASSPPGAPSSGNTIYF
TRBJ2-1,TRBV7-2,CASSLRQGAEQFF
TRBJ2-3,TRBV6-5,CASSLGQSSTDTQYF
TRBJ1-1,TRBV19,CASSIGSVTVAFF
TRBJ1-2,TRBV30,CAWSVRFGYGYTF
TRBJ1-4,TRBV9,CASSAWDRGDEKLFF
TRBJ2-3,TRBV18,CASSFRTSTDTQYF
TRBJ2-3,TRBV2,CASSDNLPLALYGTDTQYF
TRBJ1-5,TRBV6-6,CASSYSEGSQPQHF
TRBJ2-7,TRBV28,CASSPGQGLYF
TRBJ2-1,TRBV5-6,CASSLPGGASEQFF
TRBJ2-5,TRBV10-2,CASSVGGGQETQYF
TRBJ1-2,TRBV10-2,CASSGRGAGGGYTF
TRBJ1-3,TRBV14,CASSQLRGRGSDGNTIYF
TRBJ2-3,TRBV9,CASSAGLGLTDTQYF
TRBJ1-6,TRBV2,CASTGGWYNSPLHF
TRBJ2-1,TRBV15,CATSRDYQQYNEQFF
TRBJ1-1,TRBV10-3,CAISEALTNTEAFF
TRBJ1-1,TRBV7-2,CASSLAGQGNTEAFF
TRBJ2-7,TRBV10-2,CASNGGRGSYEQYF